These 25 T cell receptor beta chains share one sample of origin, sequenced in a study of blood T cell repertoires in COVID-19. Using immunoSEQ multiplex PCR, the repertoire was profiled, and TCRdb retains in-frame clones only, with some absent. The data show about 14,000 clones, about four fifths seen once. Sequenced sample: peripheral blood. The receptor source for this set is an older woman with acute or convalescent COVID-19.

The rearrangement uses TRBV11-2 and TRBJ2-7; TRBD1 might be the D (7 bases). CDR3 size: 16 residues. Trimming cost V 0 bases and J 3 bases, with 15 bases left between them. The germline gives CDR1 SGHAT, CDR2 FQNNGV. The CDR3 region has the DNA TGTGCCAGCAGCTTAGAGTTTTGGGGGGACAGCTACGAGCAGTACTTC. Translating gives CASSLEFWGDSYEQYF. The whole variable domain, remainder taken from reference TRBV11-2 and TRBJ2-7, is EAGVAQSPRYKIIEKRQSVAFWCNPISGHATLYWYQQILGQGPKLLIQFQNNGVVDDSQLPKDRFSAERLKGVDSTLKIQPAKLEDSAVYLCASSLEFWGDSYEQYFGPGTRLTVT.

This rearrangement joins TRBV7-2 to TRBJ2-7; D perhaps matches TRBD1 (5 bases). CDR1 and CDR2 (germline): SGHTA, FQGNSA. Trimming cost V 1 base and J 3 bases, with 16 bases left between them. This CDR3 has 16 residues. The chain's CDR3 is CASSLVPWTPYYEQYF. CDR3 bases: TGTGCCAGCAGCTTAGTTCCGTGGACACCTTACTACGAGCAGTACTTC.

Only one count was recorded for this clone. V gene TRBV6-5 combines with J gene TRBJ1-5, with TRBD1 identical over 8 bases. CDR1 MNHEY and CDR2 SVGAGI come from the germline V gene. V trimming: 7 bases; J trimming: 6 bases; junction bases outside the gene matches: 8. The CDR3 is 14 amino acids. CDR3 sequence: CASKSTGVGQPQHF. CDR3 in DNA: TGTGCCAGCAAATCGACAGGGGTAGGTCAGCCCCAGCATTTT.

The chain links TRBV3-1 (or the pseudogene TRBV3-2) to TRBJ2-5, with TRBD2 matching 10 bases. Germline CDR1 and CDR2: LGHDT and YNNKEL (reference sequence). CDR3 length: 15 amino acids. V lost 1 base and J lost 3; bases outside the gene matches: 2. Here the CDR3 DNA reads TGTGCCAGCAGCCAAGCAGCGGGAGGGGAAGAGACCCAGTACTTC. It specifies CASSQAAGGEETQYF.

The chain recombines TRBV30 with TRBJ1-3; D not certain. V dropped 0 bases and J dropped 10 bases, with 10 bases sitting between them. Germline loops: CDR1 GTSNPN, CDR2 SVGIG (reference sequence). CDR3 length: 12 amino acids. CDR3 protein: CAWSVQQRTIYF. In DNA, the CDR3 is TGTGCCTGGAGTGTACAACAGCGGACCATATATTTT.

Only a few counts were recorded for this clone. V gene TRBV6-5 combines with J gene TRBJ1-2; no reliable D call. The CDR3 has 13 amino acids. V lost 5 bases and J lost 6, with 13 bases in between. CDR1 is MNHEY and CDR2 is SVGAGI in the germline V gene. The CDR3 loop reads CASSRLIWDGYTF. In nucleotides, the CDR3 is TGTGCCAGCAGTCGACTGATTTGGGATGGCTACACCTTC.

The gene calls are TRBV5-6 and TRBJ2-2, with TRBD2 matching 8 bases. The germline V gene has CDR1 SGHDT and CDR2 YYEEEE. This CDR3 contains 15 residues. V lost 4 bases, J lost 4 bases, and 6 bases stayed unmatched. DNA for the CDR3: TGTGCCAGCAGCCACGACAGCGGGGGCACCGGGGAGCTGTTTTTT. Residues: CASSHDSGGTGELFF.

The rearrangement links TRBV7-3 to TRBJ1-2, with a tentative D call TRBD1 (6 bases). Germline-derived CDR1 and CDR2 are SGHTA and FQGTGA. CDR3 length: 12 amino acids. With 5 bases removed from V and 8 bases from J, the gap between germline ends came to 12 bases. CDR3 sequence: CASSNGQLGYTF. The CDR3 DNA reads TGTGCCAGCAGCAACGGACAGTTGGGCTACACCTTC.

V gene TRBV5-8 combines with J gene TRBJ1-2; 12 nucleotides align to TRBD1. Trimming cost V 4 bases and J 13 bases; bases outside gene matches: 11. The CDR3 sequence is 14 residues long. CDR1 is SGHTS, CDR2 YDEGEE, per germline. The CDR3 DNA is TGTGCCAGCAGCCCGGGACAGGGGGCGCCGAGCTCCACCTTC. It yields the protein CASSPGQGAPSSTF.

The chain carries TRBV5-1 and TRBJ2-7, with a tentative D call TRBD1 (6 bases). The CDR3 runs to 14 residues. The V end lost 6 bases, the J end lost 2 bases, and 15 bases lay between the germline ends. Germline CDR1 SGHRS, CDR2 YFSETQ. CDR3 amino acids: CASMVGDNTYEQYF. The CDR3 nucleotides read TGCGCCAGCATGGTTGGGGACAATACCTACGAGCAGTACTTC.

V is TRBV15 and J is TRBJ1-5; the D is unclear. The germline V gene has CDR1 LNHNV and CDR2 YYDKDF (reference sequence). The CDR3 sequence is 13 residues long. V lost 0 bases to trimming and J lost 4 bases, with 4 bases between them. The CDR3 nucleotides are TGTGCCACCAGCAGAGATCCTAATCAGCCCCAGCATTTT. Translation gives CATSRDPNQPQHF. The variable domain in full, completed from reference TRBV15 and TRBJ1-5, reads DAMVIQNPRYQVTQFGKPVTLSCSQTLNHNVMYWYQQKSSQAPKLLFHYYDKDFNNEADTPDNFQSRRPNTSFCFLDIRSPGLGDTAMYLCATSRDPNQPQHFGDGTRLSIL.

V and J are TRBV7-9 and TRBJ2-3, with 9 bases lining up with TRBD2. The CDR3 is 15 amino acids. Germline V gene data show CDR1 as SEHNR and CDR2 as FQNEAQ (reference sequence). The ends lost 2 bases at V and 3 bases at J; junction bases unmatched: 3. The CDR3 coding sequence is TGTGCCAGCAGCTTACTAGCGGGAATAACAGATACGCAGTATTTT. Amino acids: CASSLLAGITDTQYF.

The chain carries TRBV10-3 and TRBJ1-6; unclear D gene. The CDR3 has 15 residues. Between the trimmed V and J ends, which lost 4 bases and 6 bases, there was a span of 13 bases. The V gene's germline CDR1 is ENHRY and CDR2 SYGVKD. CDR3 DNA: TGTGCCATCAGTGGGATGGGAGAGACTAATTCACCCCTCCACTTT. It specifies CAISGMGETNSPLHF.

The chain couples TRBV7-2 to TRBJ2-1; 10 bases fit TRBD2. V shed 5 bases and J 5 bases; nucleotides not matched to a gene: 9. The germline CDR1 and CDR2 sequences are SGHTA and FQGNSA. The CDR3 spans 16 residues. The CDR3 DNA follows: TGTGCCAGCAGCCCCCCAGGACTAGCGGAAAACAATGAGCAGTTCTTC. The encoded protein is CASSPPGLAENNEQFF. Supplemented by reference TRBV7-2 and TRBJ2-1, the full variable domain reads GAGVSQSPSNKVTEKGKDVELRCDPISGHTALYWYRQSLGQGLEFLIYFQGNSAPDKSGLPSDRFSAERTGGSVSTLTIQRTQQEDSAVYLCASSPPGLAENNEQFFGPGTRLTVL.

DNA for the CDR3: TGTGCTAGTGGTTTGGTACTAGGGACAGGGGCAAGGGCAGATACGCAGTATTTT. This codes for CASGLVLGTGARADTQYF. The rearrangement links TRBV12-5 to TRBJ2-3; 10 positions match TRBD1. The germline gives CDR1 LGHNT, CDR2 FRNRAP. J lost 4 bases, V lost 0 bases, and 10 bases had no gene match. The CDR3 has 18 amino acids.

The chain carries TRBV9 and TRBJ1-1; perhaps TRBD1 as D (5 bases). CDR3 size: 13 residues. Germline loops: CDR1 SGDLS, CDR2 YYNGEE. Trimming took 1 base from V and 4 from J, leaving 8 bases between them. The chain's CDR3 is CASSVLGGTEAFF. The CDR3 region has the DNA TGTGCCAGCAGCGTATTGGGGGGCACTGAAGCTTTCTTT.

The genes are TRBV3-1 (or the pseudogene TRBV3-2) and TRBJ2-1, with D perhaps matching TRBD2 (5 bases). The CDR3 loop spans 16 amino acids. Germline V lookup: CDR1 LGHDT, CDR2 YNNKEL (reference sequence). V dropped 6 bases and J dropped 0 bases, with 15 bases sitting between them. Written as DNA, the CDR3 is TGTGCCAGCAGACCTCGACTAACTAGCTCCTACAATGAGCAGTTCTTC. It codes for CASRPRLTSSYNEQFF.

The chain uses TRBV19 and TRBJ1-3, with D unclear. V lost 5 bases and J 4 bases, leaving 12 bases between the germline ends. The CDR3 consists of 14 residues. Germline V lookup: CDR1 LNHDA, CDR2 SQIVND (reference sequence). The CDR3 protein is CASSPAGLGNTIYF. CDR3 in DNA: TGTGCCAGTAGTCCAGCGGGCCTCGGAAACACCATATATTTT.

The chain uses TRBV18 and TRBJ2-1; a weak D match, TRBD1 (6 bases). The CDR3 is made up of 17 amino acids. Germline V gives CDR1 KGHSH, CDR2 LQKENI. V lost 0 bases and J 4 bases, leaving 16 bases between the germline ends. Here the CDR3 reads CASSPPSLNRAYNEQFF. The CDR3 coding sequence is TGTGCCAGCTCACCACCGAGCTTAAACAGGGCGTACAATGAGCAGTTCTTC.

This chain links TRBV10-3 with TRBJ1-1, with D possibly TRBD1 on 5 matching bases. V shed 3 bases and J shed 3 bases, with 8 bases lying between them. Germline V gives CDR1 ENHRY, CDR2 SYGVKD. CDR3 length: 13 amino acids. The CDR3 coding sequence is TGTGCCATCAGTGAACAGGTGGACACTGAAGCTTTCTTT. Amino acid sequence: CAISEQVDTEAFF.

The CDR3 nucleotides are TGTGCCAGCAGCTTAGTGCGGGGACTAGCGGGAGTGAACTCCTACGAGCAGTACTTC. It specifies CASSLVRGLAGVNSYEQYF. The rearrangement joins TRBV7-9 to TRBJ2-7, with TRBD2 matching 14 bases. The germline CDR1 and CDR2 sequences are SEHNR and FQNEAQ (reference sequence). With V trimmed by 1 base and J by 0 bases, 8 bases remained unmatched. This CDR3 region has 19 residues.

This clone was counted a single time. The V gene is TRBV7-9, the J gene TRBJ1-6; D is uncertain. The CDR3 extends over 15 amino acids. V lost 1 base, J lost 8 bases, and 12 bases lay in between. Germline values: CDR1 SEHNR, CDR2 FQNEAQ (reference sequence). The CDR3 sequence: CASSLGPRSDSPLHF. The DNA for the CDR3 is TGTGCCAGCAGCTTAGGCCCCCGTTCGGATTCACCCCTCCACTTT. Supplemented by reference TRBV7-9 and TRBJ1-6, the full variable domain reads DTGVSQNPRHKITKRGQNVTFRCDPISEHNRLYWYRQTLGQGPEFLTYFQNEAQLEKSRLLSDRFSAERPKGSFSTLEIQRTEQGDSAMYLCASSLGPRSDSPLHFGNGTRLTVT.

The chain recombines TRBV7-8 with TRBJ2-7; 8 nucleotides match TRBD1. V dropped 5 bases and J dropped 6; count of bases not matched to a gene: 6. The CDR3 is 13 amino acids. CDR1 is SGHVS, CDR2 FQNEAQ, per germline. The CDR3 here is CASSPGTGTEQYF. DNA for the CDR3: TGTGCCAGCAGCCCAGGGACAGGTACCGAGCAGTACTTC.

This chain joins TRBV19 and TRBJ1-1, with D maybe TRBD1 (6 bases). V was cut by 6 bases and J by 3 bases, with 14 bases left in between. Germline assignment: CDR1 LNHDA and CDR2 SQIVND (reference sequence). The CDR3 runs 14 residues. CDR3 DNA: TGTGCCAGTAGACTGTTTGGGACACACACTGAAGCTTTCTTT. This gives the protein CASRLFGTHTEAFF.

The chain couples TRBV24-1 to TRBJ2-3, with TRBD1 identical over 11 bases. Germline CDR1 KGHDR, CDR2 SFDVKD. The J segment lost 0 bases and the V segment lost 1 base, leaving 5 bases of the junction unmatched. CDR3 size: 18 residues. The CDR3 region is CATSDFWDRGSSTDTQYF. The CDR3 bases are TGTGCCACCAGTGATTTTTGGGACAGGGGGTCTAGCACAGATACGCAGTATTTT.